One T cell receptor beta chain is described in this entry. Germline-derived CDR1 and CDR2 are MDHEN and SYDVKM. This CDR3 spans 13 amino acids. Trimming stripped 1 base from V and 2 bases from J, with 6 bases between. The data belong to a study of cytomegalovirus exposure and HLA in healthy donors. PCR primers comprised 60 Vbeta and 13 Jbeta primers. Clones were read by immunoSEQ multiplex PCR, and TCRdb kept only the in-frame ones, dropping some. The sample includes roughly 120,000 clones, approximately 80% of them seen just once. Sequencing was carried out using PBMCs. V usage is TRBV28 and J usage is TRBJ2-7; D ambiguous. The TCR sequence derives from a middle-aged man in good health and CMV-seronegative. CDR3 sequence (DNA): TGTGCCAGCAGTTTATCATCCCCCTACGAGCAGTACTTC. It translates to CASSLSSPYEQYF.